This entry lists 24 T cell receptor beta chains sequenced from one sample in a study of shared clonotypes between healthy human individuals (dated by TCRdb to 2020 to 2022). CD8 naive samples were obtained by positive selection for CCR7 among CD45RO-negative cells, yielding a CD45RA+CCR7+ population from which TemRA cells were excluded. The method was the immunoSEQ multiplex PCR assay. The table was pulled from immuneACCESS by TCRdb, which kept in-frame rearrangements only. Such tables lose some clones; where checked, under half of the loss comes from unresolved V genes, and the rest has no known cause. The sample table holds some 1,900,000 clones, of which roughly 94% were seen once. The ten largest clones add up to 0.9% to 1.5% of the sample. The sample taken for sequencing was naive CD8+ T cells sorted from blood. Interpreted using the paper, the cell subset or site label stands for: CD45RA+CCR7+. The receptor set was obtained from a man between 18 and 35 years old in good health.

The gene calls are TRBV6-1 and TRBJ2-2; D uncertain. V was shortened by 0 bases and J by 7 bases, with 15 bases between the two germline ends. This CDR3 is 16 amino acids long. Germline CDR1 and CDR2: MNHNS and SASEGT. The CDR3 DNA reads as TGTGCCAGCAGTGAAGCCGCCTTCTACTCCGGCGGGGAGCTGTTTTTT. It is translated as CASSEAAFYSGGELFF.

DNA of the CDR3: TGTGCCAGCAGGGAGACAGGGCCCTCCTACGAGCAGTACTTC. This sequence encodes CASRETGPSYEQYF. This chain connects TRBV6-1 to TRBJ2-7; 7 nucleotides match TRBD1. Unmatched junction bases numbered 5, after V lost 6 bases and J lost 0 bases. CDR1 MNHNS and CDR2 SASEGT come from the germline V gene. The CDR3 has 14 residues.

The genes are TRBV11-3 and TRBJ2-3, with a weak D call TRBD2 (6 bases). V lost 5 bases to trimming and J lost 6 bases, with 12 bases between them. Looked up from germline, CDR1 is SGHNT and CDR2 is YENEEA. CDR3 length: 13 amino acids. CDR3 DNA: TGTGCCAGCAGCGGGGGGTCTGGGGATACGCAGTATTTT. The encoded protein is CASSGGSGDTQYF.

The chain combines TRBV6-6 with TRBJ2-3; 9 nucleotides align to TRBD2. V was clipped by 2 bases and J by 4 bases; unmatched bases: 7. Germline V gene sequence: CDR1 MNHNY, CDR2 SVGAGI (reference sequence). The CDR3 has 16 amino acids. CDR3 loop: CASSYSLAGDPDTQYF. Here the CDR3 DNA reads TGTGCCAGCAGTTACAGTTTAGCGGGAGACCCAGATACGCAGTATTTT.

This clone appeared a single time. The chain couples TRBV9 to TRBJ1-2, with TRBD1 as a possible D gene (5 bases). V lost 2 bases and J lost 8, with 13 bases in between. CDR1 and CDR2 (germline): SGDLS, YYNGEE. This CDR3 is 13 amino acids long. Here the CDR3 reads CASSVAQGDGYTF. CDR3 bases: TGTGCCAGCAGCGTTGCCCAAGGGGACGGCTACACCTTC.

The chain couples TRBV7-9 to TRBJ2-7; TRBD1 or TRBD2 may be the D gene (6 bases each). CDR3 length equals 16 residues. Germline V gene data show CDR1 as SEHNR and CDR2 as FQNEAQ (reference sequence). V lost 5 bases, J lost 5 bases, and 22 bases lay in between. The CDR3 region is CASSPPSGEAVDEQYF. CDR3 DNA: TGTGCCAGCAGCCCCCCGTCAGGGGAGGCGGTCGACGAGCAGTACTTC.

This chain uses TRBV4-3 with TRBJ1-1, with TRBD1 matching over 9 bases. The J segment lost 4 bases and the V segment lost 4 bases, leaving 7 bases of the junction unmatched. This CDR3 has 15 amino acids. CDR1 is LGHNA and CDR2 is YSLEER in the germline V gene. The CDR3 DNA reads TGCGCCAGCAGCCGTCTACAGGGGGCTGGCACTGAAGCTTTCTTT. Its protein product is CASSRLQGAGTEAFF.

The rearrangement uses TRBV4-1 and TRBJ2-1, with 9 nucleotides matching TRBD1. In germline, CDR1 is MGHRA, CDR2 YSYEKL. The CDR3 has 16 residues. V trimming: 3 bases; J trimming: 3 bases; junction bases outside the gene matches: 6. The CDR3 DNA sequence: TGCGCCAGCAGCCAGGGGACGGACAGGGGCTACAATGAGCAGTTCTTC. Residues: CASSQGTDRGYNEQFF.

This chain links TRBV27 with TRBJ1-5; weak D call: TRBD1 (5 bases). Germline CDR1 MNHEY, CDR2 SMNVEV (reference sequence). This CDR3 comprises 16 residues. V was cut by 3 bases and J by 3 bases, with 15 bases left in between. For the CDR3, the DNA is TGTGCCAGCAGTTTTTCCGCCGACAGCTACAATCAGCCCCAGCATTTT. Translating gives CASSFSADSYNQPQHF.

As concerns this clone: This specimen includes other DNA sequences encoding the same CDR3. This CDR3 reads CATSRSTGYEQYF. CDR3 bases: TGTGCCACCAGCAGATCAACAGGGTACGAGCAGTACTTC. The chain employs TRBV15 and TRBJ2-7; the D gene is possibly TRBD1 (6 bases). There are 13 residues in the CDR3. Trimming shortened V by 2 bases and J by 4 bases, and 9 bases separated the two germline ends. The germline CDR1 and CDR2 sequences are LNHNV and YYDKDF (reference sequence). Variable domain in full (rest from reference TRBV15 and TRBJ2-7): DAMVIQNPRYQVTQFGKPVTLSCSQTLNHNVMYWYQQKSSQAPKLLFHYYDKDFNNEADTPDNFQSRRPNTSFCFLDIRSPGLGDTAMYLCATSRSTGYEQYFGPGTRLTVT.

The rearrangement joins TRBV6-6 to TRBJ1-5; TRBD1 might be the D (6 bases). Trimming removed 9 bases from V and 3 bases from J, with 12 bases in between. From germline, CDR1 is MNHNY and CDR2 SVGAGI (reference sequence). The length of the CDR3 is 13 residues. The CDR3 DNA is TGTGCCAGTTATGGACAGTACAATCAGCCCCAGCATTTT. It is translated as CASYGQYNQPQHF.

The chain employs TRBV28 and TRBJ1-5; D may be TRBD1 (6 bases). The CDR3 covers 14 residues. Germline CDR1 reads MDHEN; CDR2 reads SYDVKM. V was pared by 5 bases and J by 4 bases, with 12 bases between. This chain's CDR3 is CASSPDSFNQPQHF. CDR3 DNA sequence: TGTGCCAGCAGTCCGGACAGCTTTAATCAGCCCCAGCATTTT.

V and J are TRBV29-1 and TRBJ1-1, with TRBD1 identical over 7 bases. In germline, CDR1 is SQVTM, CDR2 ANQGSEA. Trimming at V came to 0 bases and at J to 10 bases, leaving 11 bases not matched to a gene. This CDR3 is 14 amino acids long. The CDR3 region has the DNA TGCAGCGTTGAAGATCAGAACAGGGGCGGTGGAGCTTTCTTT. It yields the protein CSVEDQNRGGGAFF.

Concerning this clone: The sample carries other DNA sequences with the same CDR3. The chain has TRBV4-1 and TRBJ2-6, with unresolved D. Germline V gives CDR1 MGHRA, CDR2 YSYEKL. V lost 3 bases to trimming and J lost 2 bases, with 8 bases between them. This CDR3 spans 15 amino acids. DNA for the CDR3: TGCGCCAGCAGCCAGCAAGGGACTGGGGCCAACGTCCTGACTTTC. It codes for CASSQQGTGANVLTF.

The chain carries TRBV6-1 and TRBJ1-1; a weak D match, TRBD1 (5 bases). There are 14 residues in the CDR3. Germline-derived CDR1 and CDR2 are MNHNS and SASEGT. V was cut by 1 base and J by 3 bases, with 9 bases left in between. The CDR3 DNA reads TGTGCCAGCAGTGAAGATGAGGGGTACACTGAAGCTTTCTTT. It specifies CASSEDEGYTEAFF.

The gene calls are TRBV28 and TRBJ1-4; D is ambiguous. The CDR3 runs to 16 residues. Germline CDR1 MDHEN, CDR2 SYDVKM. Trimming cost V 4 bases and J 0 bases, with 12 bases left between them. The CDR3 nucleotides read TGTGCCAGCAGTTCCCCAGGCGCCACAACTAATGAAAAACTGTTTTTT. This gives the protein CASSSPGATTNEKLFF.

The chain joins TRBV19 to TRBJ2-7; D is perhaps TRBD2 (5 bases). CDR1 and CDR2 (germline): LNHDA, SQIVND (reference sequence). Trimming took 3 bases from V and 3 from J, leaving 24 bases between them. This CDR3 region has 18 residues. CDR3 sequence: CASSIPVLDGSPRYEQYF. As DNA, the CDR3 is TGTGCCAGTAGTATCCCCGTACTAGACGGATCACCCCGCTACGAGCAGTACTTC.

CDR3 in amino acids: CASSLEVRVTEAFF. CDR3 in DNA: TGTGCCAGCAGCTTGGAGGTTCGGGTGACTGAAGCTTTCTTT. This chain joins TRBV5-6 and TRBJ1-1, with D hard to call. V was clipped by 0 bases and J by 5 bases, with 11 bases between them. The CDR3 sequence is 14 residues long. Germline V gene data show CDR1 as SGHDT and CDR2 as YYEEEE.

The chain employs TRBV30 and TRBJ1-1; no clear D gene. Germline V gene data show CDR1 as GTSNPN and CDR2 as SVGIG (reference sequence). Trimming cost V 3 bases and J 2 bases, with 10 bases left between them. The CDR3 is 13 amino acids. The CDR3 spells CAWSSSDNTEAFF. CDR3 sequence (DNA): TGTGCCTGGAGCAGCTCCGACAACACTGAAGCTTTCTTT.

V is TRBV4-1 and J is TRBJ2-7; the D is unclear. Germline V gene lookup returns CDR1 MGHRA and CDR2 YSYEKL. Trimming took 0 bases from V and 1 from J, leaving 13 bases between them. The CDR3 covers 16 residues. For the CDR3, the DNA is TGCGCCAGCAGCCAAGATGGGGTGGAGTGGTCCTACGAGCAGTACTTC. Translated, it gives CASSQDGVEWSYEQYF.

The CDR3 DNA sequence: TGTGCCAGCAGCTTGTGGGACAATGCCTACGAGCAGTACTTC. This encodes CASSLWDNAYEQYF. The chain has TRBV5-4 and TRBJ2-7; D possibly corresponds to TRBD1 (6 bases). V was clipped by 1 base and J by 2 bases, with 10 bases between them. The V gene's germline CDR1 is SGHNT and CDR2 YYREEE (reference sequence). This CDR3 has 14 amino acids.

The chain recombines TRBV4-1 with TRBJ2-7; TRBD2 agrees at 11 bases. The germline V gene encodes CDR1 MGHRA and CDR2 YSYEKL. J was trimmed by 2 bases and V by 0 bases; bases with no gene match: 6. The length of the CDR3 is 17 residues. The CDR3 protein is CASSQDFRLAGTYEQYF. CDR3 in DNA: TGCGCCAGCAGCCAAGATTTCAGACTAGCGGGGACCTACGAGCAGTACTTC.

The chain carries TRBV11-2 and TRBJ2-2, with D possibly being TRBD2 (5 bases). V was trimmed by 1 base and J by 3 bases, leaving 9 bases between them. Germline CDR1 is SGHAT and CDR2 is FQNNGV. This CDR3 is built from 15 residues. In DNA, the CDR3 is TGTGCCAGCAGCTTAGGCTACGGGGACACCGGGGAGCTGTTTTTT. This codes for CASSLGYGDTGELFF. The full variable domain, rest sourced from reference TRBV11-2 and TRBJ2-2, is EAGVAQSPRYKIIEKRQSVAFWCNPISGHATLYWYQQILGQGPKLLIQFQNNGVVDDSQLPKDRFSAERLKGVDSTLKIQPAKLEDSAVYLCASSLGYGDTGELFFGEGSRLTVL.

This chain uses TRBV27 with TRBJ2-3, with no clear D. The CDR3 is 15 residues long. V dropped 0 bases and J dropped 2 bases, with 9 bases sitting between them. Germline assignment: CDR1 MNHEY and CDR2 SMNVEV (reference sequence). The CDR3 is CASSLSAGFTDTQYF. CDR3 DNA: TGTGCCAGCAGTTTATCGGCCGGCTTCACAGATACGCAGTATTTT.